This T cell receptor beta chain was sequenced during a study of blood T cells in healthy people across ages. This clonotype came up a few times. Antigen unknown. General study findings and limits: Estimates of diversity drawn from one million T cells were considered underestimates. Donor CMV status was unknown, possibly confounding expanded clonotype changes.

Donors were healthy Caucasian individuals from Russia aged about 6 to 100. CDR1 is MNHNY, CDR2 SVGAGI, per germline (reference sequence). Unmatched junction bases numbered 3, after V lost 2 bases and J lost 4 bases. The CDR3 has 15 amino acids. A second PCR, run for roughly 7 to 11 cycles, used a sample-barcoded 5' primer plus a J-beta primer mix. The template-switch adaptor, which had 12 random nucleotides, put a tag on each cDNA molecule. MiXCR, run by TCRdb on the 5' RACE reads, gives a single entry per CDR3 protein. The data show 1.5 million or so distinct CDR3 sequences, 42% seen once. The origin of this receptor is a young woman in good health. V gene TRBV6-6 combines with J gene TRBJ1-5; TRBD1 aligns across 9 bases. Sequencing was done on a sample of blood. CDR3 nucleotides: TGTGCCAGCAGTTACGATGACAGGGGGAATCAGCCCCAGCATTTT. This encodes CASSYDDRGNQPQHF.